The 8 T cell receptor beta chains below come from one sample, sequenced in a study of CD8 T cells in Susac syndrome. Random hexamers were used to reverse transcribe 0.5 to 1 ug of RNA. TCRdb ran MiXCR on the immunoSEQ multiplex PCR reads and lists one entry per CDR3 protein. In the table there are 150,000 or so distinct CDR3 sequences, around 95% of which are singletons. Input material: CD8+ T cells from PBMCs. The receptors derive from a human donor with multiple sclerosis.

The chain couples TRBV12-3 or TRBV12-4 to TRBJ2-5; TRBD2 might be the D (6 bases). Trimming shortened V by 6 bases and J by 6 bases, and 17 bases separated the two germline ends. CDR3 length equals 14 residues. The CDR3 here is CASSHSSGTQTQYF. The CDR3 coding sequence is TGTGCCAGCAGCCATAGTAGCGGCACTCAGACCCAGTACTTC.

CDR3 nucleotides: TGCAGCGTTCGACAGGACTCCTACGAGCAGTACTTC. This codes for CSVRQDSYEQYF. The rearrangement links TRBV29-1 to TRBJ2-7, with D perhaps matching TRBD1 (6 bases). Trimming removed 5 bases at V and 0 bases at J, with 8 bases between. The CDR3 covers 12 residues. Germline assignment: CDR1 SQVTM and CDR2 ANQGSEA.

The rearrangement joins TRBV29-1 to TRBJ1-2, with unresolved D. V lost 7 bases and J lost 2, with 8 bases in between. Per the germline V gene, CDR1 is SQVTM and CDR2 is ANQGSEA. CDR3 length equals 11 residues. CDR3 nucleotides: TGCAGCGGACGGGTAAACTATGGCTACACCTTC. Encoded protein: CSGRVNYGYTF.

The chain links TRBV20-1 to TRBJ2-1, with D unclear. There are 14 residues in the CDR3. CDR1 and CDR2 (germline): DFQATT, SNEGSKA (reference sequence). V was trimmed by 0 bases and J by 8 bases, leaving 14 bases between them. Here the CDR3 DNA reads TGCAGTGCTAGAGATCGTCAGGATGGTGATGAGCAGTTCTTC. This sequence encodes CSARDRQDGDEQFF.

This clonotype showed up just once. CDR3 sequence: CSASGPLRPETQYF. DNA of the CDR3: TGCAGTGCTAGCGGGCCCTTACGCCCAGAGACCCAGTACTTC. The chain carries TRBV20-1 and TRBJ2-5; the D is unclear. Trimming cost V 3 bases and J 4 bases, with 15 bases left between them. The germline gives CDR1 DFQATT, CDR2 SNEGSKA (reference sequence). CDR3 length: 14 residues.

The chain joins TRBV18 to TRBJ2-7; 9 bases align to TRBD1. The CDR3 is 16 amino acids. The trim removed 5 bases at V and 4 bases at J, leaving 12 bases unmatched. Looked up from germline, CDR1 is KGHSH and CDR2 is LQKENI. The CDR3 loop reads CASSSPGTGKGYEQYF. The CDR3 DNA sequence: TGTGCCAGCTCATCCCCCGGGACAGGGAAGGGATACGAGCAGTACTTC.

This chain uses TRBV30 with TRBJ2-7; 7 bases match TRBD1. With V trimmed by 5 bases and J by 3 bases, 4 bases remained unmatched. The CDR3 runs to 12 residues. Per the germline V gene, CDR1 is GTSNPN and CDR2 is SVGIG (reference sequence). CDR3 sequence: CAWEQGLYEQYF. CDR3 sequence (DNA): TGTGCCTGGGAACAGGGGCTCTACGAGCAGTACTTC.

The J gene is TRBJ2-1, the V gene TRBV24-1; D gene unclear. Trimming shortened V by 4 bases and J by 3 bases, and 3 bases separated the two germline ends. This CDR3 has 12 amino acids. Germline V CDR1 and CDR2: KGHDR, SFDVKD. The CDR3 region has the DNA TGTGCCACCAGTGACAACTACAATGAGCAGTTCTTC. It encodes CATSDNYNEQFF.